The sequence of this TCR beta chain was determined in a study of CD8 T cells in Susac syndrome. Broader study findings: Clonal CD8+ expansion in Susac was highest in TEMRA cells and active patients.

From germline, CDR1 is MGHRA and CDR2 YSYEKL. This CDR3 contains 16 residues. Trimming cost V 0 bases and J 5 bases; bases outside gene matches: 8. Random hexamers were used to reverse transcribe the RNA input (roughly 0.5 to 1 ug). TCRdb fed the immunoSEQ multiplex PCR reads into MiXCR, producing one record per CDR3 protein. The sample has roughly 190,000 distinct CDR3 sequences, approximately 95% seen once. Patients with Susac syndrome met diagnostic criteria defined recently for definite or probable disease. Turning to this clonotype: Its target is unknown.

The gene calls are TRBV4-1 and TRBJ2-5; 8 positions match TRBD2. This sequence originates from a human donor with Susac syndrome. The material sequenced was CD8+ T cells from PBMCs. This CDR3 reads CASSQEPGGPMETQYF. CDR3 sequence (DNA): TGCGCCAGCAGCCAAGAGCCGGGGGGGCCCATGGAGACCCAGTACTTC.